This record looks at one TCR beta chain sequence and its context. The source of the sample is a study of blood T cell repertoires in COVID-19. CDR1 SGHDN and CDR2 FVKESK come from the germline V gene. This CDR3 is 14 amino acids long. Trimming cost V 4 bases and J 9 bases, with 15 bases left between them. Sequencing used immunoSEQ multiplex PCR; TCRdb keeps in-frame clones, though not all of them. The table records 350,000 to 450,000 clones, approximately 89% of them present only once. The gene calls are TRBV14 and TRBJ2-2; a possible D gene is TRBD2 (6 bases). The clonotype comes from a woman aged 40 to 50 who had been exposed to COVID-19. Sequencing was carried out using PBMCs or T cells enriched from blood (not recorded which). CDR3 in amino acids: CASSLPGLNRELFF. CDR3 sequence (DNA): TGTGCCAGCAGCCTCCCCGGACTAAACCGGGAGCTGTTTTTT.